The subject of this entry is one T cell receptor (beta chain). The antigen remains unidentified. The sample comes from a study of T cells expressing NK-cell markers. Study details: The TCR beta repertoires originated in sorted CD3+CD56+NKG2C+, CD3+CD56+NKG2C- and CD3+CD56-NKG2C+ T cells.

The germline gives CDR1 MNHEY, CDR2 SMNVEV (reference sequence). The CDR3 spans 14 residues. UMIs accompanied the 5'RACE template switching by which TCR beta cDNA was made. TCRdb reworked the 5' RACE reads into one entry per CDR3 protein, no DNA. Its table lists about 460,000 distinct CDR3 sequences. Regarding the study as a whole: Dominant NKG2C+ clonotypes made up about 1.0-7.5% of CD8+ T cells in six donors.

The sample consisted of blood T cells: a sorted CD56 or NKG2C T cell subset, CD4+ or CD8+ T cells, or bulk PBMC T cells (not recorded which). This TCR was sampled from a woman aged 50 to 60 in good health. The chain combines TRBV27 with TRBJ2-1; TCRdb outputs TRBD1, but without DNA this stays unchecked. The CDR3 spells CASSSHRDRVEQFF.